The present TCR beta chain was sequenced within a study of cytotoxic CD8 clonotypes in ibrutinib-treated CLL. Generated by immunoSEQ multiplex PCR, the TCRdb table keeps only in-frame clones and is missing some. The table lists approximately 84,000 clones, around 79% of them singletons, with roughly 4.8% in the top ten. This specimen was PBMCs, taken after 12 months of ibrutinib treatment. The receptor was derived from a human donor with chronic lymphocytic leukemia.

The CDR3 reads CASSPGLYSNQPQHF. DNA of the CDR3: TGTGCCAGCAGCCCCGGACTTTATAGCAATCAGCCCCAGCATTTT. This chain uses TRBV7-8 with TRBJ1-5; D is undetermined. V dropped 5 bases and J dropped 0 bases, with 11 bases sitting between them. CDR1 and CDR2 from the germline V gene are SGHVS and FQNEAQ. This CDR3 region has 15 residues.